This T cell receptor beta chain derives from a study of monozygotic twins with inflammatory bowel disease. Of note for this clonotype: What it binds is unknown.

TCRdb derives one entry per CDR3 protein from the 5' RACE reads, leaving out DNA. The sample has approximately 400,000 distinct CDR3 sequences, and its top ten clones hold just over 2.5%. This CDR3 is built from 16 residues. Germline assignment: CDR1 SGHDT and CDR2 YYEEEE. Findings and caveats of the study: Distinguishing T cell subtypes was not possible.

The material sequenced was blood. The receptor was derived from a human donor with ulcerative colitis or Crohn's disease, or a healthy co-twin of an affected twin (not recorded which). J is TRBJ1-4 and V is TRBV5-6; TCRdb outputs TRBD1, but without DNA this stays unchecked. The CDR3 protein is CASRPIQGGLDEKLFF.